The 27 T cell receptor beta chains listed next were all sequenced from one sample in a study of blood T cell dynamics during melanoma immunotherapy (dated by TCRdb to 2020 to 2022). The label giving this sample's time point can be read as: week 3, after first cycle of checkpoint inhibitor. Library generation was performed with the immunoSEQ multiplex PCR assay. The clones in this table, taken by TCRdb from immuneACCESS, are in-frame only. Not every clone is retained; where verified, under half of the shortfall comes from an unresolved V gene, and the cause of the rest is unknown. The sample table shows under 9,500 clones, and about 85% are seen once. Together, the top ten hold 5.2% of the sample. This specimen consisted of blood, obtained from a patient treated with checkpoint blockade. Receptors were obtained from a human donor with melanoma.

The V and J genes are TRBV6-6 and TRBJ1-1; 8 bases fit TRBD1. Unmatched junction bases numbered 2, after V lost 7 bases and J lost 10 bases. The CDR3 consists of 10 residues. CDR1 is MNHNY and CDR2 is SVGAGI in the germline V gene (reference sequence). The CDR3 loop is CASIGQGAFF. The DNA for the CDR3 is TGTGCCAGCATCGGACAGGGAGCTTTCTTT.

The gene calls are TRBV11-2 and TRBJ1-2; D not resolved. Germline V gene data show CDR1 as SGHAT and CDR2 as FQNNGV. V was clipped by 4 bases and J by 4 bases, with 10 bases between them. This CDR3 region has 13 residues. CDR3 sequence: CASSSSHLYGYTF. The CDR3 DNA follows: TGTGCCAGCAGCTCGAGCCACCTCTATGGCTACACCTTC.

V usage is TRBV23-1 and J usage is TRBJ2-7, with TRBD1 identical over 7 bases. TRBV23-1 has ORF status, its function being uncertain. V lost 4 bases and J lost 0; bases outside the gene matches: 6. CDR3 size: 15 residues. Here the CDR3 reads CASSLGQAPSYEQYF. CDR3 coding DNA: TGCGCCAGCAGTCTCGGACAGGCCCCCTCCTACGAGCAGTACTTC.

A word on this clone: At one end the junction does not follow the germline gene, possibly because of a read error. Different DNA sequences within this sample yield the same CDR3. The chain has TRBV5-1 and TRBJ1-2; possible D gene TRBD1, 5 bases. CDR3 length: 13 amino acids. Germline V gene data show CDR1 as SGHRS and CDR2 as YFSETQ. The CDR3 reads CASSSDGQLGYTF. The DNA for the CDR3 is TGCGCCAGTAGCTCGGACGGACAACTGGGCTACACCTTC. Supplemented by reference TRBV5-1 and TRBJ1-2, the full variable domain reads KAGVTQTPRYLIKTRGQQVTLSCSPISGHRSVSWYQQTPGQGLQFLFEYFSETQRNKGNFPGRFSGRQFSNSRSEMNVSTLELGDSALYLCASSSDGQLGYTFGSGTRLTVV.

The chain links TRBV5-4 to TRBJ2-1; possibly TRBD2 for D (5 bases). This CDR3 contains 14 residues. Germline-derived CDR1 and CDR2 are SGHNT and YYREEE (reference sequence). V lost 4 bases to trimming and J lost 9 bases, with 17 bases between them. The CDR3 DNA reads TGTGCCAGCAGCCCCCCCCTATCTAGCAGTGAGCAGTTCTTC. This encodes CASSPPLSSSEQFF.

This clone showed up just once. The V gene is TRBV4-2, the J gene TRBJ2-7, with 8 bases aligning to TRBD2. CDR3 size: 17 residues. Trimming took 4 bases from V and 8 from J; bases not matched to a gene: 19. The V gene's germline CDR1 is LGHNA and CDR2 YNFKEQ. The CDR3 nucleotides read TGTGCCAGCAGCCCGTCCTCCGGGACTAGTCAAGGGCTACAGCAGTACGTC. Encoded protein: CASSPSSGTSQGLQQYV.

The CDR3 nucleotides read TGTGCCAGTTTCGGTAGAGGTATCAATCAGCCCCAGCATTTT. It codes for CASFGRGINQPQHF. The gene calls are TRBV19 and TRBJ1-5; D is unresolved. CDR3 length: 14 residues. Trimming removed 8 bases at V and 3 bases at J, with 14 bases between. CDR1 is LNHDA and CDR2 is SQIVND in the germline V gene (reference sequence).

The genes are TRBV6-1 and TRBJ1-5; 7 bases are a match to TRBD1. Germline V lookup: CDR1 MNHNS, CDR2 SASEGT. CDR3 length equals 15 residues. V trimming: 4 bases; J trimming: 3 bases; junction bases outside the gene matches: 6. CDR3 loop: CASSATGVYNQPQHF. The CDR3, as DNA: TGTGCCAGCAGTGCAACAGGGGTTTACAATCAGCCCCAGCATTTT.

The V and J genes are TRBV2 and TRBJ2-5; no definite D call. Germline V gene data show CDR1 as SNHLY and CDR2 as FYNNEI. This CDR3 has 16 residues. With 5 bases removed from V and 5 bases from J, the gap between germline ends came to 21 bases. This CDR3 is CASSTPGNPARETQYF. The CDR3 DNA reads TGTGCCAGCAGTACCCCGGGTAACCCCGCCAGGGAGACCCAGTACTTC.

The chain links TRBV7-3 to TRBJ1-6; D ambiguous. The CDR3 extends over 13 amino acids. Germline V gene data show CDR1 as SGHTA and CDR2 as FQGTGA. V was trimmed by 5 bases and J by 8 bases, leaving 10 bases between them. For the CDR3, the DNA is TGTGCCAGCAGCCAACGGCTCGATTCACCCCTCCACTTT. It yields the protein CASSQRLDSPLHF.

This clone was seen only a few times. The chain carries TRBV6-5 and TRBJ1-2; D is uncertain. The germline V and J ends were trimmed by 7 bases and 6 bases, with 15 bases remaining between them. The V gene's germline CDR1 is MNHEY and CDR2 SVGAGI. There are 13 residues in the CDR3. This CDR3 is CASTPGPQNGYTF. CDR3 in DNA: TGTGCCAGCACCCCTGGGCCACAGAATGGCTACACCTTC.

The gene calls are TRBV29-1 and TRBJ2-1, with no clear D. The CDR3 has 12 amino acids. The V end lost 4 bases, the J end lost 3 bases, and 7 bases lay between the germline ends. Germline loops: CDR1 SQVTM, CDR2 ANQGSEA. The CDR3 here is CSVVVSYNEQFF. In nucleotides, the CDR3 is TGCAGCGTTGTAGTTAGCTACAATGAGCAGTTCTTC.

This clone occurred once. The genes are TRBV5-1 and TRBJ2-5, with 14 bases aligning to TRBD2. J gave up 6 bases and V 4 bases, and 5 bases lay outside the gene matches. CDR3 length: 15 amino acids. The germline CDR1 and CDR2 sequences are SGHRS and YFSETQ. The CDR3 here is CASSGTSGSIKTQYF. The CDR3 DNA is TGCGCCAGCAGCGGGACTAGCGGGAGCATAAAGACCCAGTACTTC.

CDR3 DNA: TGTGCCAGCAGTTCCCCGAGGAGTAACTATGGCTACACCTTC. It translates to CASSSPRSNYGYTF. The rearrangement uses TRBV6-5 and TRBJ1-2; no reliable D call. V shed 4 bases and J shed 1 base, with 10 bases lying between them. The germline V gene encodes CDR1 MNHEY and CDR2 SVGAGI. The CDR3 is made up of 14 amino acids.

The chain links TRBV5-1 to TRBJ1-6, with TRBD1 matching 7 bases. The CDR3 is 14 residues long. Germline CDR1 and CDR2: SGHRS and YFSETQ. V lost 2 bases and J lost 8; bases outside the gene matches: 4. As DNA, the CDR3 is TGCGCCAGCAGCTTAGACAGGGACTATTCACCCCTCCACTTT. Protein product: CASSLDRDYSPLHF.

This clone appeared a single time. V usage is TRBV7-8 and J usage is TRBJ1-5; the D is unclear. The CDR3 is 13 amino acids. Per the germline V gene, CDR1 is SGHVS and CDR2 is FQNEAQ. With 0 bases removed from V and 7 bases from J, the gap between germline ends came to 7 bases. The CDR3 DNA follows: TGTGCCAGCAGCTTAGCGGACGGGCAGCCCCAGCATTTT. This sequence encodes CASSLADGQPQHF.

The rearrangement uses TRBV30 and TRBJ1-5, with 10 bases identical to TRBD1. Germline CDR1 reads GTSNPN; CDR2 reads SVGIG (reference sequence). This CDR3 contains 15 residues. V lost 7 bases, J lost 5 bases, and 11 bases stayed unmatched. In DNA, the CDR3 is TGTGCCTTTACCACGACAGGGGGCATATATCAGCCCCAGCATTTT. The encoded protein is CAFTTTGGIYQPQHF.

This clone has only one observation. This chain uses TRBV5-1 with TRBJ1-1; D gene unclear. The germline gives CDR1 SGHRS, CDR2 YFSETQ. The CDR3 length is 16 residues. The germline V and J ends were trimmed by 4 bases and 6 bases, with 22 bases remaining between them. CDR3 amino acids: CASSPLVGRSGPEAFF. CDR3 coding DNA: TGCGCCAGCAGCCCCCTGGTGGGCAGAAGTGGGCCTGAAGCTTTCTTT.

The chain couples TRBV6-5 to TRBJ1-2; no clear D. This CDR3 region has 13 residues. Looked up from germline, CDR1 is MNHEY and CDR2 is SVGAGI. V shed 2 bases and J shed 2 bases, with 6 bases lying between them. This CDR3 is CASSYHSNYGYTF. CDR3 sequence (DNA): TGTGCCAGCAGTTACCACTCGAACTATGGCTACACCTTC.

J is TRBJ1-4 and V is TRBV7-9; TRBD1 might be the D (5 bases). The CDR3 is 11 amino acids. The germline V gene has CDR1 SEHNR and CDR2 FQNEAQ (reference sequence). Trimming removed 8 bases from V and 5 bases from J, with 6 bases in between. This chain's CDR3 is CASGGNEKLFF. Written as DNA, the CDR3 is TGTGCCAGCGGGGGAAATGAAAAACTGTTTTTT.

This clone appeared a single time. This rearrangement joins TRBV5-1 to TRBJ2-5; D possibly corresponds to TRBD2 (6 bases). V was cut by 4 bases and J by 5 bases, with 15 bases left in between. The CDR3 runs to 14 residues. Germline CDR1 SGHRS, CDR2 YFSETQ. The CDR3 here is CASSLRTEGETQYF. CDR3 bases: TGCGCCAGCAGCCTAAGGACGGAGGGTGAGACCCAGTACTTC.

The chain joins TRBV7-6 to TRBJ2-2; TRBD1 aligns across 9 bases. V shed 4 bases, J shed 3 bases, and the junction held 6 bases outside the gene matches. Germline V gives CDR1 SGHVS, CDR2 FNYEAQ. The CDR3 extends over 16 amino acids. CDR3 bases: TGTGCCAGCAGCTGGGGACAGGGAGATTACACCGGGGAGCTGTTTTTT. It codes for CASSWGQGDYTGELFF.

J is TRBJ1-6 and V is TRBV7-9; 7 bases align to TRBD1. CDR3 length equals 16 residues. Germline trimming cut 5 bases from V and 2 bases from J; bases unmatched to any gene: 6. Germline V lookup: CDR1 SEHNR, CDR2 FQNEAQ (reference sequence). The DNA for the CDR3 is TGTGCCAGCAGCCACCGACAGGGCCCCTATAATTCACCCCTCCACTTT. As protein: CASSHRQGPYNSPLHF.

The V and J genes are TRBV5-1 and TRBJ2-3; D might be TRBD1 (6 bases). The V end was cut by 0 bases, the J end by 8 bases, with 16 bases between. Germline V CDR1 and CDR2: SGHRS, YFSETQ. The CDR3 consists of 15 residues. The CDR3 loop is CASSLGPSGEGTQYF. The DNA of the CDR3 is TGCGCCAGCAGCTTGGGACCTTCAGGGGAAGGTACGCAGTATTTT.

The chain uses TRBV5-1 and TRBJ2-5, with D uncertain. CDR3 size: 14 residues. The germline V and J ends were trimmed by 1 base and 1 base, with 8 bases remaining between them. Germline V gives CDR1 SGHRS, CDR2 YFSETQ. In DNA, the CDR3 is TGCGCCAGCAGCTTGATGGGCATCCAAGAGACCCAGTACTTC. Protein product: CASSLMGIQETQYF. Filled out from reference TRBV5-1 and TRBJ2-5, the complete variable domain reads KAGVTQTPRYLIKTRGQQVTLSCSPISGHRSVSWYQQTPGQGLQFLFEYFSETQRNKGNFPGRFSGRQFSNSRSEMNVSTLELGDSALYLCASSLMGIQETQYFGPGTRLLVL.

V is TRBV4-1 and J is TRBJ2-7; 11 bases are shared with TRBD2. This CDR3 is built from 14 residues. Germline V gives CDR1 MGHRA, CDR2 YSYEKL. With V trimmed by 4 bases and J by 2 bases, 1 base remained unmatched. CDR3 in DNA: TGCGCCAGCAGCCTAGCGGGGGGGCCCTACGAGCAGTACTTC. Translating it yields CASSLAGGPYEQYF.

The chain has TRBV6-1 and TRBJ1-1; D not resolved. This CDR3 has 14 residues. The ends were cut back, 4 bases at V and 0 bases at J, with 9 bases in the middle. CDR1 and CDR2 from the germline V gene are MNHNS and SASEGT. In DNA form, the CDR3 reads TGTGCCAGCAGTGTCGATCCTATGAACACTGAAGCTTTCTTT. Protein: CASSVDPMNTEAFF.